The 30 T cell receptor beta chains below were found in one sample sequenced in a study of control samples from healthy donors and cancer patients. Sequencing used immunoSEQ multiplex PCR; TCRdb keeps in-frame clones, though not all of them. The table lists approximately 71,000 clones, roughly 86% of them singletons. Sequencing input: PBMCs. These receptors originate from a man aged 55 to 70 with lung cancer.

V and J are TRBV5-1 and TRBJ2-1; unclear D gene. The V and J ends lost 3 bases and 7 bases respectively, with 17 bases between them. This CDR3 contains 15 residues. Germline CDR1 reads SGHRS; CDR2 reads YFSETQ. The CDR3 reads CASSYLGKGENEQFF. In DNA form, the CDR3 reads TGCGCCAGCAGCTATTTGGGGAAAGGTGAAAATGAGCAGTTCTTC.

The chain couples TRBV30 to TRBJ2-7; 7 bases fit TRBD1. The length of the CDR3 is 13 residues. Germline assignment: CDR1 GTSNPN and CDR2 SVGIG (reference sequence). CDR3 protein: CGGKGALGYEQYF. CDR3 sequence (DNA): TGTGGTGGAAAGGGGGCCCTTGGCTACGAGCAGTACTTC.

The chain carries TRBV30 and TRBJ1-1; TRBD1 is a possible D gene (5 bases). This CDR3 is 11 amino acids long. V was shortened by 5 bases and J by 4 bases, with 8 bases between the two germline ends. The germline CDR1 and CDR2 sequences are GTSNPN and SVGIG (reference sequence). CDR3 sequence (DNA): TGTGCCTGGGGCAGGGTCACTGAAGCTTTCTTT. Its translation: CAWGRVTEAFF.

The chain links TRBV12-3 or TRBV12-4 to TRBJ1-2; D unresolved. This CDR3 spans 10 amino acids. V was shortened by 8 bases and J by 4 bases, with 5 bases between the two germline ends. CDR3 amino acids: CASGTYGYTF. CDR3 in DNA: TGTGCCAGCGGCACCTATGGCTACACCTTC.

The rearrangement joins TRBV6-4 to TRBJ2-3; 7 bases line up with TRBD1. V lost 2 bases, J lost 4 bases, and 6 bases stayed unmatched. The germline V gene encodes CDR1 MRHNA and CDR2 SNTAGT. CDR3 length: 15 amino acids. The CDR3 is CASSDQDTGADTQYF. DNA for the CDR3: TGTGCCAGCAGTGACCAAGATACAGGGGCAGATACGCAGTATTTT.

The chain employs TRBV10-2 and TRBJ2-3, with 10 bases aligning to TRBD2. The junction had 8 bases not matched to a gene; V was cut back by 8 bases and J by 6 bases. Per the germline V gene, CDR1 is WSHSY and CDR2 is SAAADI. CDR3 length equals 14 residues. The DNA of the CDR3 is TGCGCCAGCGGGTGGAGCGGGGGGGAGGATACGCAGTATTTT. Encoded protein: CASGWSGGEDTQYF.

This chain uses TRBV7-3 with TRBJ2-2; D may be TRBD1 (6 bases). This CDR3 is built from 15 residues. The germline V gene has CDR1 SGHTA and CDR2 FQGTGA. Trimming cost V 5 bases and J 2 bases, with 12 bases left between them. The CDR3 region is CASSAKGGNTGELFF. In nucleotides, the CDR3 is TGTGCCAGCAGCGCAAAAGGGGGTAACACCGGGGAGCTGTTTTTT.

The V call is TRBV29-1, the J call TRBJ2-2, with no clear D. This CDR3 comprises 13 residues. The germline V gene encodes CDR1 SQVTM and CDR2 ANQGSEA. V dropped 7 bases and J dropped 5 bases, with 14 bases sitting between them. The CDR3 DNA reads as TGCAGCGCTGCCCTGGTGGCAACCGGGGAGCTGTTTTTT. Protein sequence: CSAALVATGELFF.

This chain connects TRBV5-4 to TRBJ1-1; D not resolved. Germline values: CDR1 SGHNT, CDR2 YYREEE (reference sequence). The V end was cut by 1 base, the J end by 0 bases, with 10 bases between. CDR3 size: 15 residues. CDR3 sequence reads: CASSLPHTLNTEAFF. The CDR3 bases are TGTGCCAGCAGCTTGCCACATACACTGAACACTGAAGCTTTCTTT.

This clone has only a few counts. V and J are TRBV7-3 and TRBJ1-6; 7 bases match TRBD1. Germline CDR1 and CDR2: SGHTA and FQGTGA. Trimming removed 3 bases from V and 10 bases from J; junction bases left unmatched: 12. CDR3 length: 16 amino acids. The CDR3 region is CASSLEGDRAGSPLHF. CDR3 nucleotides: TGTGCCAGCAGCTTGGAGGGAGACAGGGCGGGCTCACCCCTCCACTTT.

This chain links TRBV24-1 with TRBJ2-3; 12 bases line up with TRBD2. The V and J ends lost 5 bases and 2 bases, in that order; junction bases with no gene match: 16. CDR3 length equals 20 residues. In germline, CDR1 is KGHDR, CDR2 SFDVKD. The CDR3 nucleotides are TGTGCCACCAGTGTCTCAAAGGGCCCAACTAGCGGGGGGTACACAGATACGCAGTATTTT. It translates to CATSVSKGPTSGGYTDTQYF.

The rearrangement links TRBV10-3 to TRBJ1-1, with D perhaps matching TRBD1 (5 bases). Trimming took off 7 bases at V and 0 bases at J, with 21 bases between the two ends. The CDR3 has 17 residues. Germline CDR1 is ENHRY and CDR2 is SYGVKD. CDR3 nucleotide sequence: TGTGCCATCACCAAAGGCCAACGGGACGGAGTGAACACTGAAGCTTTCTTT. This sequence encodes CAITKGQRDGVNTEAFF.

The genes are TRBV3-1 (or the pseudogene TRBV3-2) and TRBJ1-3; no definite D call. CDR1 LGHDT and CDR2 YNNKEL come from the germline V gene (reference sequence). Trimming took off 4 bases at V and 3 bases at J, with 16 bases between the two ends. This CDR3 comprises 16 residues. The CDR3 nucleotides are TGTGCCAGCAGCCGCATCGGACCGGGTAGTGGAAACACCATATATTTT. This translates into CASSRIGPGSGNTIYF.

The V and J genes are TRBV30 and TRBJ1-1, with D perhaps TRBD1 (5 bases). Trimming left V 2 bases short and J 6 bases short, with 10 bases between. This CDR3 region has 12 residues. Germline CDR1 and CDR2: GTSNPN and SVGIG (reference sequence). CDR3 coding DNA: TGTGCCTGGAGTCCTCAGGGTCCTGAAGCTTTCTTT. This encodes CAWSPQGPEAFF.

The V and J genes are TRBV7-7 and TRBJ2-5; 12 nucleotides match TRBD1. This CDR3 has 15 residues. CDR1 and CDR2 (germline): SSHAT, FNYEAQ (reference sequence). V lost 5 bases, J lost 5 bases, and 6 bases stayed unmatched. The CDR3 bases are TGTGCCAGCAGCGAAGGGACAGGGGGCTGGGAGACCCAGTACTTC. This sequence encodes CASSEGTGGWETQYF.

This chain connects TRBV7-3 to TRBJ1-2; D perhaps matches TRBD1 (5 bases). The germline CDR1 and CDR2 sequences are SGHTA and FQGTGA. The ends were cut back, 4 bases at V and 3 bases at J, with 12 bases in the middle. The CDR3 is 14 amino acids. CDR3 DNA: TGTGCCAGCAGCTGGGGCAGTACGGACTATGGCTACACCTTC. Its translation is CASSWGSTDYGYTF.

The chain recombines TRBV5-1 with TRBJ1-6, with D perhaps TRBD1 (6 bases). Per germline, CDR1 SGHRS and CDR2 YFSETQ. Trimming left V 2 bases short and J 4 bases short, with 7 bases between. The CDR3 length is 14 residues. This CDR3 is CASSFQGYNSPLHF. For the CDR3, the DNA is TGCGCCAGCAGCTTTCAGGGGTATAATTCACCCCTCCACTTT.

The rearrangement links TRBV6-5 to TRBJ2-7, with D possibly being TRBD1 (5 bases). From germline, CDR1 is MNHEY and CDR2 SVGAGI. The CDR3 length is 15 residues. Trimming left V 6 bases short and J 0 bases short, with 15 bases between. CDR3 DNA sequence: TGTGCCAGCAGATGGGGCGAATTTAGCTCCTACGAGCAGTACGTC. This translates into CASRWGEFSSYEQYV.

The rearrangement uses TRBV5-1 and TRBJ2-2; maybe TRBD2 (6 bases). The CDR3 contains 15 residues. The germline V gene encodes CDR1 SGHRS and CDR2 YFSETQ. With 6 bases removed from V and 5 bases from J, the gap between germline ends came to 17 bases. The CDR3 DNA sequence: TGCGCCAGCACCAAGGTGGGGGGAGTGACCGGGGAGCTGTTTTTT. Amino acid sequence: CASTKVGGVTGELFF.

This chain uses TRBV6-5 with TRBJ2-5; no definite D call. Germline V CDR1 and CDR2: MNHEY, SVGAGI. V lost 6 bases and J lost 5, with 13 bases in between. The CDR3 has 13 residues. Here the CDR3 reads CASRFDGGETQYF. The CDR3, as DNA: TGTGCCAGCAGATTCGACGGTGGGGAGACCCAGTACTTC.

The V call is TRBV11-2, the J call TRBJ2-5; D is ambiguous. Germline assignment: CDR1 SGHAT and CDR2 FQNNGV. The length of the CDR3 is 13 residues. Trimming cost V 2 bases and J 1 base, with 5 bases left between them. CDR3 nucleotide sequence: TGTGCCAGCAGCTTAAACTCCCAAGAGACCCAGTACTTC. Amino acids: CASSLNSQETQYF.

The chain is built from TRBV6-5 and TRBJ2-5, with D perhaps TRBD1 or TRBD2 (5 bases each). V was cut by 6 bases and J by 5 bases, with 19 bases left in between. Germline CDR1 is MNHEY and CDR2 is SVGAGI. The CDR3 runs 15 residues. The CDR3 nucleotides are TGTGCCAGCAGCCTACGGGACCGACAATGGGAGACCCAGTACTTC. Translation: CASSLRDRQWETQYF.

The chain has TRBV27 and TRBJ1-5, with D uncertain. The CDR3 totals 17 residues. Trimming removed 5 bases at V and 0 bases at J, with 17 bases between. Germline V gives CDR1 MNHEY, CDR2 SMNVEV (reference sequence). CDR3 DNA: TGTGCCAGCAGTCCCATACCGGGCGGGTTTAGCAATCAGCCCCAGCATTTT. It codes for CASSPIPGGFSNQPQHF.

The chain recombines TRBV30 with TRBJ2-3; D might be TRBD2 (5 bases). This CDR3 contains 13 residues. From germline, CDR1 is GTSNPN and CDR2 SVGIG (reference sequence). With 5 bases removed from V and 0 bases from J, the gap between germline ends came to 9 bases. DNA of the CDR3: TGTGCCTGGGGACTCGGGAGCACAGATACGCAGTATTTT. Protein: CAWGLGSTDTQYF.

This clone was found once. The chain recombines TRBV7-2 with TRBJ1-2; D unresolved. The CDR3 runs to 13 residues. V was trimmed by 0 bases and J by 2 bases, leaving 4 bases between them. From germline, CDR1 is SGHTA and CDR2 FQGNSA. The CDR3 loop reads CASSLAGNYGYTF. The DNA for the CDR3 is TGTGCCAGCAGCTTAGCAGGGAACTATGGCTACACCTTC.

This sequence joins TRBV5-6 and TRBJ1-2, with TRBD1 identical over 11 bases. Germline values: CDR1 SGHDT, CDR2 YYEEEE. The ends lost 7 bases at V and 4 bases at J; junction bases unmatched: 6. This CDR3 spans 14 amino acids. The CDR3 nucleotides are TGTGCCAGCCGTGGACAGGGGGCGGGCTATGGCTACACCTTC. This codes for CASRGQGAGYGYTF.

The CDR3 reads CASSLGTGGTGELFF. CDR3 DNA: TGCGCCAGCAGCTTGGGAACAGGGGGCACCGGGGAGCTGTTTTTT. The V and J genes are TRBV5-1 and TRBJ2-2; 8 bases agree with TRBD1. The J segment lost 4 bases and the V segment lost 0 bases, leaving 2 bases of the junction unmatched. CDR1 and CDR2 (germline): SGHRS, YFSETQ. This CDR3 contains 15 residues.

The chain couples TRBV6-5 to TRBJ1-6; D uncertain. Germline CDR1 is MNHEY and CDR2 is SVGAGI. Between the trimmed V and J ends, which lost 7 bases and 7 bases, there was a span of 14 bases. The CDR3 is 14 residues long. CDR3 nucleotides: TGTGCCAGCATAAGGGAAGGAGCCAATTCACCCCTCCACTTT. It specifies CASIREGANSPLHF.

DNA of the CDR3: TGTGCCAGCAGCCAAGATAGCGGGGGTTCGAACACTGAAGCTTTCTTT. Its translation is CASSQDSGGSNTEAFF. The chain has TRBV3-1 (or the pseudogene TRBV3-2) and TRBJ1-1; maybe TRBD1 (5 bases). Germline loops: CDR1 LGHDT, CDR2 YNNKEL (reference sequence). The CDR3 runs to 16 residues. V was cut by 0 bases and J by 1 base, with 12 bases left in between.

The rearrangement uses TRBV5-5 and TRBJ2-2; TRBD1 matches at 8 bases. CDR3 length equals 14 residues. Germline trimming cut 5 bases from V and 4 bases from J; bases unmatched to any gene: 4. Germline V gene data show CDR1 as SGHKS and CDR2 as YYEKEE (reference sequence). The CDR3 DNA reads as TGTGCCAGCAGTTGGACAGGGACCACCGGGGAGCTGTTTTTT. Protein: CASSWTGTTGELFF.